A selection of T cell receptor beta chains follows, all from one sample in a study of siplizumab effects on memory and regulatory T cells. The assay was immunoSEQ multiplex PCR, and TCRdb's table has in-frame clones only and misses some. The table has 97,000 or so clones, 90% to 95% seen once; the top ten hold more than 0.95%. Source material: CD4+ T cells sorted from blood. Receptors were obtained from a human donor in good health. Each CDR3 is given with its conserved first and last residue. D genes are given only for firm matches.

CDR3nt,CDR3aa,v_gene,d_gene,j_gene
TGTGCCAGCTACGCACTGGGGCGTTATGGCTACACCTTC,CASYALGRYGYTF,TRBV6-1,NA,TRBJ1-2
TGTGCCAGCCGATTAGCGAACTCCTACGAGCAGTACTTC,CASRLANSYEQYF,TRBV6-5,NA,TRBJ2-7
TGTGCCAGCAGCTTGGGACAGGGGGCTTCCTACGAGCAGTACTTC,CASSLGQGASYEQYF,TRBV11-2,TRBD1,TRBJ2-7
TGCGCCAGCAGTGAGTCTTTGGGGCGATACACAGATACGCAGTATTTT,CASSESLGRYTDTQYF,TRBV10-2,NA,TRBJ2-3
TGTGCCAGCCTTAGGACAGGCATAGCTCTCAATCAGCCCCAGCATTTT,CASLRTGIALNQPQHF,TRBV28,TRBD1,TRBJ1-5
TGTGCCAGCGGGAGGCCTTCTTCCGGGCAGTACTTC,CASGRPSSGQYF,TRBV28,NA,TRBJ2-7
TGTGCCAGCAAGAGAGACGCGAACACCGGGGAGCTGTTTTTT,CASKRDANTGELFF,TRBV7-2,NA,TRBJ2-2
TGTGCCATCAGTGGGACAGGGGGATACACAGATACGCAGTATTTT,CAISGTGGYTDTQYF,TRBV10-3,TRBD1,TRBJ2-3
TGTGCCAGCAGGCGTCAGGGGTCTGGGGCCAACGTCCTGACTTTC,CASRRQGSGANVLTF,TRBV5-5,NA,TRBJ2-6
TGTGCCAGCAGGATGGAGGGCCCCTTGTACTTC,CASRMEGPLYF,TRBV6-5,NA,TRBJ2-5
TGTGCCAGCAGCTTTGGTGCTAGGGGCACAGATACGCAGTATTTT,CASSFGARGTDTQYF,TRBV28,NA,TRBJ2-3
TGTGCCAGCAGCTTTCCACAGGACTATGGCTACACCTTC,CASSFPQDYGYTF,TRBV11-1,NA,TRBJ1-2